This T cell receptor (beta chain) was observed in a study of blood T cell repertoires in COVID-19. The CDR3 is made up of 14 amino acids. The junction had 4 bases not matched to a gene; V was cut back by 4 bases and J by 5 bases. Germline V gene data show CDR1 as MNHEY and CDR2 as SVGAGI. In the original processing: Estimates of nucleated cell counts were drawn from the amplification of reference gene primers. The table came from immunoSEQ multiplex PCR; TCRdb's copy has only in-frame clones and leaves some out. The V and J calls and clone size were taken over from that table, and D and trimming were inferred from the DNA. Here the sample spans about 180,000 clones, 80% to 90% being singletons.

The source of this sequence is a man aged 50-60 years with active or convalescent COVID-19. The sample consisted of peripheral blood. The rearrangement uses TRBV6-5 and TRBJ2-3; the match to TRBD1 covers 9 bases. In DNA form, the CDR3 reads TGTGCCAGCAGTTCGGACAGGGGAATAGATACGCAGTATTTT. This encodes CASSSDRGIDTQYF.